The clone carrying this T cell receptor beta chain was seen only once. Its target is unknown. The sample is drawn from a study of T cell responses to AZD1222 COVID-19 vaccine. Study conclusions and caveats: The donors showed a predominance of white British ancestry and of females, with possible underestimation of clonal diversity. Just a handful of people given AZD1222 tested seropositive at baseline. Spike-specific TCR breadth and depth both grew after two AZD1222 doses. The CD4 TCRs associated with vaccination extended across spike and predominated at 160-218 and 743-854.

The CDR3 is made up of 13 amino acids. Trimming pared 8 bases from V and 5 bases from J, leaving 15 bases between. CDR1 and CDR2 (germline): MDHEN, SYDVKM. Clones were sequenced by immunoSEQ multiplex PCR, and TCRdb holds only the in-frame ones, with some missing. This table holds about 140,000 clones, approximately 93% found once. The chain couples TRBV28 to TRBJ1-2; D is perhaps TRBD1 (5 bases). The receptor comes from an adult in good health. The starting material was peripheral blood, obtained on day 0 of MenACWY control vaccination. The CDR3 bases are TGTGCCAGCGGTCAGGGTGTGGTTTATGGCTACACCTTC. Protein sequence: CASGQGVVYGYTF.